This T cell receptor beta chain was retrieved from a study of technical replicates of blood from a handful of donors. This clone came up once. The protocol was immunoSEQ multiplex PCR, while the TCRdb copy is restricted to in-frame clones and leaves out a portion. The sample includes over 85,000 clones, just under 95% seen only once; the top ten take more than 0.2%. The CDR3 runs to 13 residues. Germline V gene lookup returns CDR1 SGHNT and CDR2 YENEEA. Trimming took off 11 bases at V and 3 bases at J, with 16 bases between the two ends. Input material: T cells isolated from PBMCs. The J gene is TRBJ1-2, the V gene TRBV11-3; TRBD1 might be the D (5 bases). The receptor's source is a human donor in good health. The CDR3 coding sequence is TGTGCCGTAAAGGAGACAGAATACTATGGCTACACCTTC. Translating gives CAVKETEYYGYTF.